This entry lists 9 T cell receptor beta chains sequenced from one sample in a study of blood T cell repertoires in COVID-19. Some clones are missing from TCRdb's copy, which holds only in-frame ones; the method was immunoSEQ multiplex PCR. This table holds fewer than 350,000 clones, about 89% found once. The sample comprised peripheral blood. These receptors were taken from a man aged 35 to 55 with acute or convalescent COVID-19.

The chain links TRBV5-1 to TRBJ2-1, with TRBD1 matching over 8 bases. With 4 bases clipped from V and 4 bases from J, the junction kept 7 bases outside the gene matches. Germline V CDR1 and CDR2: SGHRS, YFSETQ. CDR3 size: 15 residues. Here the CDR3 reads CASSAWGQEYNEQFF. CDR3 sequence (DNA): TGCGCCAGCAGCGCCTGGGGACAGGAGTACAATGAGCAGTTCTTC.

This rearrangement joins TRBV5-4 to TRBJ2-7; possibly TRBD1 for D (6 bases). Germline values: CDR1 SGHNT, CDR2 YYREEE (reference sequence). CDR3 length: 16 amino acids. V was shortened by 0 bases and J by 0 bases, with 13 bases between the two germline ends. CDR3 in amino acids: CASSLVPTGSSYEQYF. The CDR3 region has the DNA TGTGCCAGCAGCTTGGTCCCGACAGGAAGCTCCTACGAGCAGTACTTC.

J is TRBJ1-2 and V is TRBV10-3; maybe TRBD1 (5 bases). The CDR3 runs 15 residues. Germline assignment: CDR1 ENHRY and CDR2 SYGVKD. V lost 1 base and J 6 bases, leaving 15 bases between the germline ends. CDR3 loop: CAISEFGGAVHGYTF. CDR3 DNA sequence: TGTGCCATCAGTGAGTTTGGAGGGGCGGTTCATGGCTACACCTTC.

This chain links TRBV4-1 with TRBJ1-4; 7 positions agree with TRBD1. Losses at the gene ends were 4 bases for V and 4 bases for J; bases not matched to a gene: 3. This CDR3 has 14 residues. Germline CDR1 MGHRA, CDR2 YSYEKL. This CDR3 reads CASSPDRVNEKLFF. The CDR3 DNA reads as TGCGCCAGCAGCCCCGACAGGGTTAATGAAAAACTGTTTTTT.

The V gene is TRBV19, the J gene TRBJ2-2; weak D call: TRBD2 (7 bases). Germline loops: CDR1 LNHDA, CDR2 SQIVND (reference sequence). Trimming left V 7 bases short and J 3 bases short, with 15 bases between. The CDR3 consists of 15 residues. CDR3 sequence reads: CASIRGGGDTGELFF. CDR3 DNA: TGTGCCAGTATAAGGGGGGGCGGCGACACCGGGGAGCTGTTTTTT.

The chain combines TRBV12-5 with TRBJ2-2, with D maybe TRBD2 (7 bases). Germline-derived CDR1 and CDR2 are LGHNT and FRNRAP. CDR3 length: 15 amino acids. Deletions cut 0 bases from V and 4 bases from J, with 9 bases between. The CDR3, as DNA: TGTGCTAGTGGTTTGGTACGGGGGGCCACCGGGGAGCTGTTTTTT. Encoded protein: CASGLVRGATGELFF.

Points on this clone: The sample has other DNA sequences that encode this CDR3 too. This chain uses TRBV5-1 with TRBJ1-1, with no clear D. This CDR3 spans 14 amino acids. Between the trimmed V and J ends, which lost 2 bases and 2 bases, there was a span of 10 bases. The germline CDR1 and CDR2 sequences are SGHRS and YFSETQ. CDR3 loop: CASSLTGGNTEAFF. The CDR3, as DNA: TGCGCCAGCAGCTTAACCGGCGGCAACACTGAAGCTTTCTTT.

The rearrangement joins TRBV6-6 to TRBJ1-2; TRBD1 matches 11 bases. Germline V lookup: CDR1 MNHNY, CDR2 SVGAGI (reference sequence). Unmatched junction bases numbered 6, after V lost 10 bases and J lost 5 bases. This CDR3 is built from 13 residues. The CDR3 here is CAIGQGASYGYTF. CDR3 coding DNA: TGTGCCATCGGACAGGGGGCGTCATATGGCTACACCTTC.

This CDR3 is CASSYPRGLTKNIQYF. In DNA, the CDR3 is TGTGCCAGCAGTTACCCCAGGGGACTAACCAAAAACATTCAGTACTTC. V gene TRBV6-5 combines with J gene TRBJ2-4; D may be TRBD2 (7 bases). This CDR3 has 16 residues. Germline V CDR1 and CDR2: MNHEY, SVGAGI. The V and J ends lost 2 bases and 2 bases respectively, with 13 bases between them.